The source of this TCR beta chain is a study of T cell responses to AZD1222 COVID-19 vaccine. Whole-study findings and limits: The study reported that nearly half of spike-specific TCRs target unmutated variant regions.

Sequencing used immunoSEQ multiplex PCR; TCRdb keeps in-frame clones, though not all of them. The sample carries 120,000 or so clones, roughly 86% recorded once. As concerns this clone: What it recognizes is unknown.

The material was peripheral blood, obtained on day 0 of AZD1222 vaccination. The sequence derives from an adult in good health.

The CDR3 bases are TGTGCCAGCTCACCAGGCACCTACGAGCAGTACTTC. This sequence encodes CASSPGTYEQYF. This rearrangement joins TRBV18 to TRBJ2-7; unclear D gene. The CDR3 spans 12 residues. Germline V gives CDR1 KGHSH, CDR2 LQKENI. V shed 2 bases and J shed 2 bases, with 4 bases lying between them.